The 22 T cell receptor beta chains below were found in one sample sequenced in a study of long-term antiretroviral therapy in people with HIV. The libraries were made with immunoSEQ v3.0 at survey level. TCRdb's table, derived via immunoSEQ multiplex PCR, lists solely in-frame clones and lacks some. The repertoire holds around 25,000 clones, with under 85% as singletons. Sequencing used unsorted PBMCs, obtained 1.1 years before starting antiretroviral therapy. The source is a woman in her thirties or forties with HIV.

The chain has TRBV6-5 and TRBJ2-7, with TRBD2 as a possible D gene (6 bases). V was clipped by 8 bases and J by 2 bases, with 16 bases between them. Per the germline V gene, CDR1 is MNHEY and CDR2 is SVGAGI. The CDR3 extends over 14 amino acids. The chain's CDR3 is CASAIYGGTYEQYF. CDR3 coding DNA: TGTGCCAGCGCGATATACGGGGGAACCTACGAGCAGTACTTC.

The chain joins TRBV5-4 to TRBJ2-2; TRBD2 agrees at 10 bases. V shed 4 bases and J 7 bases; nucleotides not matched to a gene: 13. The CDR3 is 17 residues long. Germline V gene lookup returns CDR1 SGHNT and CDR2 YYREEE (reference sequence). The CDR3 region has the DNA TGTGCCAGCAGCCCCTACCGGGCGGCTAGCGGGAGCGGGGAGCTGTTTTTT. Protein: CASSPYRAASGSGELFF.

This clone was seen a handful of times. The genes are TRBV18 and TRBJ1-5; D possibly corresponds to TRBD1 (6 bases). The CDR3 contains 15 residues. Trimming left V 3 bases short and J 2 bases short, with 11 bases between. The germline gives CDR1 KGHSH, CDR2 LQKENI. The CDR3 coding sequence is TGTGCCAGCTCACCTGATTCAGGGGGCAATCAGCCCCAGCATTTT. This encodes CASSPDSGGNQPQHF.

The chain couples TRBV5-1 to TRBJ2-7; a possible D gene is TRBD2 (6 bases). This CDR3 spans 16 amino acids. The V and J ends lost 0 bases and 4 bases respectively, with 17 bases between them. Germline V CDR1 and CDR2: SGHRS, YFSETQ. The CDR3 loop reads CASSLGRQGGLYEQYF. The CDR3 bases are TGCGCCAGCAGCTTGGGCAGGCAGGGAGGATTATACGAGCAGTACTTC.

For the CDR3, the DNA is TGTGCCACCAGCGGCGGCGGAAACACCATATATTTT. It specifies CATSGGGNTIYF. This chain joins TRBV15 and TRBJ1-3; D remains ambiguous. CDR3 length equals 12 residues. Trimming cost V 5 bases and J 4 bases, with 6 bases left between them. Germline CDR1 and CDR2: LNHNV and YYDKDF (reference sequence).

The chain has TRBV2 and TRBJ1-6; D might be TRBD1 (5 bases). Germline assignment: CDR1 SNHLY and CDR2 FYNNEI. CDR3 length: 13 amino acids. Trimming removed 8 bases from V and 7 bases from J, with 12 bases in between. CDR3 coding DNA: TGTGCCAGCTTGCGCCAGGGAAATTCACCCCTCCACTTT. This translates into CASLRQGNSPLHF.

This clone was seen only once. The chain joins TRBV14 to TRBJ2-1; D might be TRBD2 (5 bases). With 0 bases removed from V and 0 bases from J, the gap between germline ends came to 15 bases. The CDR3 extends over 18 amino acids. The germline V gene encodes CDR1 SGHDN and CDR2 FVKESK. The DNA of the CDR3 is TGTGCCAGCAGCCAAGAGAGAGGTGAGGGAGCCTCCTACAATGAGCAGTTCTTC. It translates to CASSQERGEGASYNEQFF.

V gene TRBV9 combines with J gene TRBJ2-6; a possible D gene is TRBD1 (5 bases). Trimming took off 3 bases at V and 2 bases at J, with 9 bases between the two ends. The CDR3 is 15 amino acids. Germline CDR1 reads SGDLS; CDR2 reads YYNGEE. CDR3 protein: CASSEPGTGANVLTF. In DNA, the CDR3 is TGTGCCAGCAGCGAACCAGGGACTGGGGCCAACGTCCTGACTTTC.

This clone is labeled as medium-sized (0.01 to 0.1%). V is TRBV6-5 and J is TRBJ1-1, with TRBD1 matching 7 bases. The V gene end was trimmed by 2 bases and the J gene end by 4 bases; junction bases not matched to a gene: 1. This CDR3 comprises 13 residues. In germline, CDR1 is MNHEY, CDR2 SVGAGI. CDR3 amino acids: CASSYRGPTEAFF. The CDR3 DNA reads as TGTGCCAGCAGTTACAGGGGGCCCACTGAAGCTTTCTTT.

This clone appeared a single time. The V and J genes are TRBV4-2 and TRBJ1-2, with TRBD1 matching over 9 bases. This CDR3 is built from 15 residues. Germline CDR1 and CDR2: LGHNA and YNFKEQ. Trimming cost V 1 base and J 8 bases; bases outside gene matches: 8. The CDR3 loop is CASSQAETGTGGYTF. The CDR3 bases are TGTGCCAGCAGCCAAGCGGAGACCGGGACAGGGGGCTACACCTTC.

This sequence joins TRBV4-1 and TRBJ1-4, with D tentatively TRBD1 (6 bases). CDR1 and CDR2 (germline): MGHRA, YSYEKL. The CDR3 consists of 19 residues. Trimming took off 10 bases at V and 4 bases at J, with 31 bases between the two ends. DNA for the CDR3: TGCGCCATCCTTCCAGTTCGTAGGTCGGGGGCGCATGGTAATGAAAAACTGTTTTTT. It is translated as CAILPVRRSGAHGNEKLFF.

The chain uses TRBV4-2 and TRBJ2-7; 9 nucleotides align to TRBD2. The CDR3 has 14 residues. Germline V gives CDR1 LGHNA, CDR2 YNFKEQ. V shed 0 bases, J shed 9 bases, and the junction held 6 bases outside the gene matches. In DNA form, the CDR3 reads TGTGCCAGCAGCCAAGATCCAGCGGGAGGAGTGCAGTACTTC. Translating it yields CASSQDPAGGVQYF.

This clone has more than one count but fewer than ten. This chain joins TRBV6-5 and TRBJ1-2; D call uncertain. V was cut by 9 bases and J by 7 bases, with 18 bases left in between. The CDR3 runs 13 residues. Germline CDR1 and CDR2: MNHEY and SVGAGI. The CDR3 coding sequence is TGTGCCAGTGCCCCCAGGCAATCGGGTGGCTACACCTTC. It encodes CASAPRQSGGYTF.

The chain joins TRBV9 to TRBJ1-4; D perhaps matches TRBD1 (6 bases). Germline loops: CDR1 SGDLS, CDR2 YYNGEE. Trimming cost V 3 bases and J 4 bases, with 10 bases left between them. The CDR3 totals 14 residues. The CDR3 DNA reads as TGTGCCAGCAGCGGCGGACAGCTTAATGAAAAACTGTTTTTT. Protein product: CASSGGQLNEKLFF.

A note on this clone: The same CDR3 also results from other DNA sequences found in this sample. The chain joins TRBV9 to TRBJ2-3, with D hard to call. Germline values: CDR1 SGDLS, CDR2 YYNGEE. This CDR3 has 12 residues. V gave up 3 bases and J gave up 2 bases, with 4 bases separating them. The CDR3 nucleotides read TGTGCCAGCAGCGGGGACACAGATACGCAGTATTTT. Its translation: CASSGDTDTQYF.

The chain has TRBV11-3 and TRBJ2-1, with TRBD2 identical over 11 bases. The CDR3 is 15 residues long. V lost 5 bases, J lost 10 bases, and 10 bases stayed unmatched. Germline V gene data show CDR1 as SGHNT and CDR2 as YENEEA. CDR3 sequence: CASSRTGLAGSEQFF. For the CDR3, the DNA is TGTGCCAGCAGCCGCACCGGACTAGCGGGTAGCGAGCAGTTCTTC.

V and J are TRBV7-2 and TRBJ2-2; a possible D gene is TRBD2 (5 bases). The CDR3 sequence is 16 residues long. Germline loops: CDR1 SGHTA, CDR2 FQGNSA. V was cut by 2 bases and J by 5 bases, with 15 bases left in between. This CDR3 reads CASSLTEGGLTGELFF. CDR3 DNA: TGTGCCAGCAGCTTAACCGAGGGCGGATTGACCGGGGAGCTGTTTTTT.

The V gene is TRBV27, the J gene TRBJ2-1, with a possible D match to TRBD2 (6 bases). The CDR3 consists of 12 residues. Germline values: CDR1 MNHEY, CDR2 SMNVEV (reference sequence). Trimming removed 6 bases from V and 6 bases from J, with 9 bases in between. The DNA of the CDR3 is TGTGCCAGCAGCGTGCGGGGCAATGAGCAGTTCTTC. Amino acid sequence: CASSVRGNEQFF.

This chain uses TRBV5-1 with TRBJ2-7, with 9 bases that match TRBD1. There are 17 residues in the CDR3. The V gene end was trimmed by 2 bases and the J gene end by 4 bases; junction bases not matched to a gene: 13. The germline gives CDR1 SGHRS, CDR2 YFSETQ. The CDR3 here is CASSFQWGTGMEYEQYF. The CDR3 DNA follows: TGCGCCAGCAGCTTCCAATGGGGGACAGGGATGGAGTACGAGCAGTACTTC.

As DNA, the CDR3 is TGTGCCAGCAGCCTAGACAGCGAAGCTTTCTTT. Translation: CASSLDSEAFF. The V gene is TRBV7-9, the J gene TRBJ1-1, with a weak D call TRBD1 (5 bases). The V end was cut by 5 bases, the J end by 8 bases, with 9 bases between. Germline CDR1 and CDR2: SEHNR and FQNEAQ (reference sequence). The CDR3 sequence is 11 residues long.

V is TRBV9 and J is TRBJ2-1, with TRBD2 matching over 8 bases. V lost 2 bases and J lost 5; bases outside the gene matches: 6. The CDR3 runs to 15 residues. Germline V lookup: CDR1 SGDLS, CDR2 YYNGEE. The CDR3 loop is CASSVLAGLNNEQFF. The CDR3 nucleotides read TGTGCCAGCAGCGTTTTAGCGGGGCTGAACAATGAGCAGTTCTTC. Full variable domain (outside the CDR3, taken from reference TRBV9 and TRBJ2-1): DSGVTQTPKHLITATGQRVTLRCSPRSGDLSVYWYQQSLDQGLQFLIQYYNGEERAKGNILERFSAQQFPDLHSELNLSSLELGDSALYFCASSVLAGLNNEQFFGPGTRLTVL.

The chain links TRBV10-3 to TRBJ2-3; 14 bases line up with TRBD2. Germline V gives CDR1 ENHRY, CDR2 SYGVKD. V lost 6 bases and J lost 4; bases outside the gene matches: 9. The CDR3 runs 17 residues. This CDR3 reads CAISTPGLAGVPDTQYF. CDR3 DNA: TGTGCCATCAGCACCCCGGGACTAGCGGGAGTACCAGATACGCAGTATTTT.